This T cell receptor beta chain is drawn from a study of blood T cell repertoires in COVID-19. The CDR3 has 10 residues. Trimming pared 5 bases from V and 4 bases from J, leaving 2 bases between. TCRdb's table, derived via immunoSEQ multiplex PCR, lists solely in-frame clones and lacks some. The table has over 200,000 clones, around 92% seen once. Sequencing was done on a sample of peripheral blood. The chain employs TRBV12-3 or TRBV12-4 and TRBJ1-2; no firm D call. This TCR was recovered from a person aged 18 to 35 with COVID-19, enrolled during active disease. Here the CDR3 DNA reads TGTGCCAGCAGTCGCTATGGCTACACCTTC. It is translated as CASSRYGYTF.